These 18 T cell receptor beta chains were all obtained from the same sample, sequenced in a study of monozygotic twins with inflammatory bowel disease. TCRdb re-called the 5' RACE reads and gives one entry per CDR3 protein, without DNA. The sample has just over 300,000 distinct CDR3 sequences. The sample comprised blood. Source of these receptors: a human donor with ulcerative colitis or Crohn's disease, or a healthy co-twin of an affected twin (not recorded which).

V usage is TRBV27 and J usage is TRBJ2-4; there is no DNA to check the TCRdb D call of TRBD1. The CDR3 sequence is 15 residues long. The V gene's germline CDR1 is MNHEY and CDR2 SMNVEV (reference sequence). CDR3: CASSNGQARRDIQYF.

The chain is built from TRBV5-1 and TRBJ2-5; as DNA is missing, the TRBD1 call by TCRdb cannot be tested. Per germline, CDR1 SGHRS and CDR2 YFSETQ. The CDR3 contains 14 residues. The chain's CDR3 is CASSIGQNQETQYF.

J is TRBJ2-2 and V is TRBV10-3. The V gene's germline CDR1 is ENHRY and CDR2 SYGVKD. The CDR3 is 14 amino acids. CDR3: CAISEDVGTGELFF.

CDR3 in amino acids: CASKSTSRGYNEQFF. This chain connects TRBV28 to TRBJ2-1; lacking DNA, the TRBD2 call made by TCRdb goes unchecked. Germline V gives CDR1 MDHEN, CDR2 SYDVKM. The CDR3 consists of 15 residues.

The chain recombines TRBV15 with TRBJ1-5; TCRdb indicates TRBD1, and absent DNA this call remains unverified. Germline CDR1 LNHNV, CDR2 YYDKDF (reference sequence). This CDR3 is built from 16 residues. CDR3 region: CATRTGGFYSNQPQHF.

This chain's CDR3 is CASSLMDTQYF. J is TRBJ2-3 and V is TRBV7-2. Germline V lookup: CDR1 SGHTA, CDR2 FQGNSA. The CDR3 consists of 11 residues.

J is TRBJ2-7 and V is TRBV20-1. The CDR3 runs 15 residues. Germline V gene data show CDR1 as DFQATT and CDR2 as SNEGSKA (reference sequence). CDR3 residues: CSARVATKIFYEQYF.

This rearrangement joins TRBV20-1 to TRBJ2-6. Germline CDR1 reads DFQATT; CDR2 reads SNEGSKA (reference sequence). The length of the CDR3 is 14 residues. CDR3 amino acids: CSARGVSGANVLTF.

The CDR3 protein is CASSLSSGLTYEQYF. This chain uses TRBV7-2 with TRBJ2-7; TCRdb proposes TRBD2, but this gene call is untestable without DNA. The CDR3 has 15 residues. The V gene's germline CDR1 is SGHTA and CDR2 FQGNSA.

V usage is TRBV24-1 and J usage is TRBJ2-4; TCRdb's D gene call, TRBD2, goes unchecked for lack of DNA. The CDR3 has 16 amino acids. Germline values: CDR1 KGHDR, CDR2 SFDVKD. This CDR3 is CATSDSYLAEVNIQYF.

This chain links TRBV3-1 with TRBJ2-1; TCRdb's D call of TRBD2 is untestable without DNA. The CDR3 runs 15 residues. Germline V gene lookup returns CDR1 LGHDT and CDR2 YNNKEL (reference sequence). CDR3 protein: CASSQRLAVNNEQFF.

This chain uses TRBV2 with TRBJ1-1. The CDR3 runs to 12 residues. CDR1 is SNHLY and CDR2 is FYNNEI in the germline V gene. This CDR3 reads CASSEHQSGAFF.

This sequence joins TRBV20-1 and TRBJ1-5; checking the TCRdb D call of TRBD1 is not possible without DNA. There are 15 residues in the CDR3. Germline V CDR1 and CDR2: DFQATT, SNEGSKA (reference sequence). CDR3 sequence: CSAPGTADRNQPQHF.

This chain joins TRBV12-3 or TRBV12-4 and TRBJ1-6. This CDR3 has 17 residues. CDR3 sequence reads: CASSQNSRSSYNSPLHF.

The CDR3 spells CASRRDRVETQYF. The chain recombines TRBV27 with TRBJ2-5; the TCRdb call, TRBD1, lacks DNA for checking. CDR1 is MNHEY, CDR2 SMNVEV, per germline (reference sequence). The CDR3 is 13 amino acids.

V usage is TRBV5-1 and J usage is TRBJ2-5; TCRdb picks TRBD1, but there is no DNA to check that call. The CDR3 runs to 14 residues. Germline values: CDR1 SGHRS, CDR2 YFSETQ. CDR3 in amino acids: CASSLRQGMETQYF.

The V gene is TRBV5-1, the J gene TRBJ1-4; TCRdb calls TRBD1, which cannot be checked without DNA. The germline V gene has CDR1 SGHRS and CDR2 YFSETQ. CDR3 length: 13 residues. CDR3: CASREGIEEKLFF.

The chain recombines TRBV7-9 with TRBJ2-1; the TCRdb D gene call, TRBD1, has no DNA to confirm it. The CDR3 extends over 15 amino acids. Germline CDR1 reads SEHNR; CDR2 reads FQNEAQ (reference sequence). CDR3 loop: CASNPARTVVDEQFF.